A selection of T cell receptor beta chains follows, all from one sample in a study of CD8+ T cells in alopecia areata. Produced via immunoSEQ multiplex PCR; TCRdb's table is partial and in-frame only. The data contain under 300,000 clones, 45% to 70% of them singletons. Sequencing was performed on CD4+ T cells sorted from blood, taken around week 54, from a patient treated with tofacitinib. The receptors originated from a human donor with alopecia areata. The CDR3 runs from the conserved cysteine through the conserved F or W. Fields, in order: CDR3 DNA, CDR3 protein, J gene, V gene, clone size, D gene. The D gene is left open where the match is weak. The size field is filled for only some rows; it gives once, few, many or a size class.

DNA: TGTGCCAGCAGCTTAGCTGGACGGAAGAGCTCCTACGAGCAGTACTTC; CDR3: CASSLAGRKSSYEQYF; J: TRBJ2-7; V: TRBV7-2; size: few; D: .
DNA: TGTGCCAGCAGCACCCCTGGAGGCGGGACCCAGTACTTC; CDR3: CASSTPGGGTQYF; J: TRBJ2-5; V: TRBV5-4; size: .; D: .
DNA: TGTGCCAGCAGCGCGCTAGTGGACAGGGGAAGGGGGAACACTGAAGCTTTCTTT; CDR3: CASSALVDRGRGNTEAFF; J: TRBJ1-1; V: TRBV9; size: .; D: TRBD1
DNA: TGCAGCACCAGGCCCGGCGGGTATGGCTACACCTTC; CDR3: CSTRPGGYGYTF; J: TRBJ1-2; V: TRBV29-1; size: .; D: .
DNA: TGTGCCAGCAGTGAATACAGGGGCCTTAGCTACACCTTC; CDR3: CASSEYRGLSYTF; J: TRBJ1-2; V: TRBV2; size: .; D: TRBD1
DNA: TGTGCCAGCAGTTCCGACGGGGCCTACGAGCAGTACTTC; CDR3: CASSSDGAYEQYF; J: TRBJ2-7; V: TRBV2; size: .; D: .
DNA: TGCGCCAGCAGCTTGTCAAGGAATCCATATGGCTACACCTTC; CDR3: CASSLSRNPYGYTF; J: TRBJ1-2; V: TRBV5-1; size: once; D: .
DNA: TGTGCCAGCAGCTTGCTGGGACAGGGGGCATCAGATACGCAGTATTTT; CDR3: CASSLLGQGASDTQYF; J: TRBJ2-3; V: TRBV5-6; size: .; D: TRBD1
DNA: TGTGCCAGCAGCGAAGGGACAAGGGATGGAAACACCATATATTTT; CDR3: CASSEGTRDGNTIYF; J: TRBJ1-3; V: TRBV9; size: .; D: .
DNA: TGTGCCAGCACCGAGAGGACAGGAAAAAACATTCAGTACTTC; CDR3: CASTERTGKNIQYF; J: TRBJ2-4; V: TRBV6-5; size: few; D: TRBD1
DNA: TGTGCCAGCACCTTTTTCAATGAGCAGTTCTTC; CDR3: CASTFFNEQFF; J: TRBJ2-1; V: TRBV7-9; size: .; D: .
DNA: TGTGCCAGCAGTGAGAGGGGTACAGGGGGCAGGGTTCAGTACTTC; CDR3: CASSERGTGGRVQYF; J: TRBJ2-4; V: TRBV2; size: .; D: TRBD1
DNA: TGCAGCGTCGGACAAAACCAAGAGACCCAGTACTTC; CDR3: CSVGQNQETQYF; J: TRBJ2-5; V: TRBV29-1; size: few; D: .
DNA: TGTGCCTGGAGTGTACCCCGCGGAGGGAGCAATGAGCAGTTCTTC; CDR3: CAWSVPRGGSNEQFF; J: TRBJ2-1; V: TRBV30; size: .; D: .
DNA: TGCGCCAGCAGAGATACTAGCTTTACCGGGGAGCTGTTTTTT; CDR3: CASRDTSFTGELFF; J: TRBJ2-2; V: TRBV10-2; size: .; D: .
DNA: TGTGCCAGCAGGAACAGGGAGCTATACCAAGAGACCCAGTACTTC; CDR3: CASRNRELYQETQYF; J: TRBJ2-5; V: TRBV2; size: .; D: .
DNA: TGCAGCGTTGCTAGGACAGGGACCCCCTACGAGCAGTACTTC; CDR3: CSVARTGTPYEQYF; J: TRBJ2-7; V: TRBV29-1; size: .; D: TRBD1
DNA: TGTGCCAGCAGCCAAAACAAGGACCCCGGGGAGCTGTTTTTT; CDR3: CASSQNKDPGELFF; J: TRBJ2-2; V: TRBV6-5; size: few; D: .
DNA: TGTGCCAGCAGCCCTCTTAGTGGGGGACACACTGAAGCTTTCTTT; CDR3: CASSPLSGGHTEAFF; J: TRBJ1-1; V: TRBV7-9; size: .; D: .
DNA: TGCAGCGTTGAGACAGGGGGCCAAGAGACCCAGTACTTC; CDR3: CSVETGGQETQYF; J: TRBJ2-5; V: TRBV29-1; size: few; D: TRBD1
DNA: TGTGCCAGCAGCTTGGTAGGAAGGCGGTACGAGCAGTACTTC; CDR3: CASSLVGRRYEQYF; J: TRBJ2-7; V: TRBV5-6; size: .; D: .
DNA: TGCAGCGGGGGGTCCCAGGGGGAGACCCAGTACTTC; CDR3: CSGGSQGETQYF; J: TRBJ2-5; V: TRBV29-1; size: few; D: .
DNA: TGTGCCAGCAGCTTAGATACGTATCAAGAGACCCAGTACTTC; CDR3: CASSLDTYQETQYF; J: TRBJ2-5; V: TRBV11-2; size: .; D: .
DNA: TGCGCCAGCAGCCACAACAGGGTGGGATTGGATTCACCCCTCCACTTT; CDR3: CASSHNRVGLDSPLHF; J: TRBJ1-6; V: TRBV5-1; size: .; D: .
DNA: TGTGCCAGCAGCTTAGTGGGGACTAGCGTGGGAAATGAGCAGTTCTTC; CDR3: CASSLVGTSVGNEQFF; J: TRBJ2-1; V: TRBV7-2; size: .; D: TRBD2
DNA: TGCGCCAGCCGCTCGGGGAGGGGGCCTAAATATGAGCAGTTCTTC; CDR3: CASRSGRGPKYEQFF; J: TRBJ2-1; V: TRBV10-2; size: .; D: .
DNA: TGTGCCAGCAGTGCGGGTTCGCGGGCTTTCTTT; CDR3: CASSAGSRAFF; J: TRBJ1-1; V: TRBV25-1; size: .; D: .
DNA: TGCGCCAGCAGCATGACCAGCCTCAGATCCTACAATGAGCAGTTCTTC; CDR3: CASSMTSLRSYNEQFF; J: TRBJ2-1; V: TRBV5-1; size: .; D: .
DNA: TGTGCCAGCACGTCCGGGGACTATGTGTGGGATACGCAGTATTTT; CDR3: CASTSGDYVWDTQYF; J: TRBJ2-3; V: TRBV2; size: .; D: TRBD2
DNA: TGTGCCTGGACCTACTCCAACTATGAGCGGCAGTACTTC; CDR3: CAWTYSNYERQYF; J: TRBJ2-7; V: TRBV30; size: .; D: .
DNA: TGTGCCTCCGGTACGGGGGCAAATCAGCCCCAGCATTTT; CDR3: CASGTGANQPQHF; J: TRBJ1-5; V: TRBV30; size: .; D: .
DNA: TGCGCCAGCAGCCAAGATCCCGGGAACCGCAATCAGCCCCAGCATTTT; CDR3: CASSQDPGNRNQPQHF; J: TRBJ1-5; V: TRBV4-1; size: .; D: .
DNA: TGTGCCAGCAGTGAAGCTGGGGCCAACGTCCTGACTTTC; CDR3: CASSEAGANVLTF; J: TRBJ2-6; V: TRBV25-1; size: .; D: .
DNA: TGTGCCAGCAGGGAACCTAAATCGCAGTATTTT; CDR3: CASREPKSQYF; J: TRBJ2-3; V: TRBV2; size: few; D: .
DNA: TGTGCCAGCAGCTTATTTGTAGCTGGGGCCAACGTCCTGACTTTC; CDR3: CASSLFVAGANVLTF; J: TRBJ2-6; V: TRBV13; size: .; D: .
DNA: TGCGCCAGCAGCATAACAGGGTCGAATTCACCCCTCCACTTT; CDR3: CASSITGSNSPLHF; J: TRBJ1-6; V: TRBV5-1; size: few; D: .
DNA: TGTGCCACCAGCCCCCCTAGCGGGGCCAGCGAGCAGTACTTC; CDR3: CATSPPSGASEQYF; J: TRBJ2-7; V: TRBV15; size: .; D: TRBD2
DNA: TGTGCCAGCAGTGATACAGGGCCGAGCTCCTACAATGAGCAGTTCTTC; CDR3: CASSDTGPSSYNEQFF; J: TRBJ2-1; V: TRBV25-1; size: few; D: .
DNA: TGCAGCGTTGTGAGCGGGGGGCTCTACAATGAGCAGTTCTTC; CDR3: CSVVSGGLYNEQFF; J: TRBJ2-1; V: TRBV29-1; size: .; D: TRBD2
DNA: TGTGCCAGCAGCTCCAGGGGGAGCTCCTATAATTCACCCCTCCACTTT; CDR3: CASSSRGSSYNSPLHF; J: TRBJ1-6; V: TRBV5-4; size: .; D: TRBD1
DNA: TGCGCCAGCAGCCAAGATTCGGGGGGCGAGCAGCCCCAGCATTTT; CDR3: CASSQDSGGEQPQHF; J: TRBJ1-5; V: TRBV4-3; size: .; D: .
DNA: TGCGCCAGCAGCCTCGCCCAAGGGACTTTTAGCACAGATACGCAGTATTTT; CDR3: CASSLAQGTFSTDTQYF; J: TRBJ2-3; V: TRBV4-3; size: .; D: .
DNA: TGTGCCAGCAGCGTAGCTCCCCGGACAGCAGCTACTGAAGCTTTCTTT; CDR3: CASSVAPRTAATEAFF; J: TRBJ1-1; V: TRBV9; size: once; D: .
DNA: TGCAGCCCGCGGGACAGGGGGCGTGGAGAGCAGTACTTC; CDR3: CSPRDRGRGEQYF; J: TRBJ2-7; V: TRBV29-1; size: .; D: TRBD1
DNA: TGTGCCTGGAGTGTACGAGGCAGGGAAGGCGAAAAACTGTTTTTT; CDR3: CAWSVRGREGEKLFF; J: TRBJ1-4; V: TRBV30; size: .; D: .
DNA: TGCGCCAGCAGCCGAATACAGGGGGCGGTCACTGAAGCTTTCTTT; CDR3: CASSRIQGAVTEAFF; J: TRBJ1-1; V: TRBV4-1; size: .; D: TRBD1
DNA: TGTGCCAGTCACGGACAGGGGGCTTGGGCAGATACGCAGTATTTT; CDR3: CASHGQGAWADTQYF; J: TRBJ2-3; V: TRBV19; size: .; D: TRBD1
DNA: TGTGCCAGCAGCTTAACGACAGCTCACAAGACCCAGTACTTC; CDR3: CASSLTTAHKTQYF; J: TRBJ2-5; V: TRBV7-2; size: .; D: .
DNA: TGCAGCGTTTCAAGGACTAGCGGGGGGGCAAATGAGCAGTTCTTC; CDR3: CSVSRTSGGANEQFF; J: TRBJ2-1; V: TRBV29-1; size: .; D: TRBD2
DNA: TGTGCCATCCAGATGGAGATAAATCAGCCCCAGCATTTT; CDR3: CAIQMEINQPQHF; J: TRBJ1-5; V: TRBV2; size: .; D: .
DNA: TGCAGCGTTGGACAGGAGATGAACACTGAAGCTTTCTTT; CDR3: CSVGQEMNTEAFF; J: TRBJ1-1; V: TRBV29-1; size: .; D: .
DNA: TGCGCCAGCAGCCAAGTAAAGGAGACCCAGTACTTC; CDR3: CASSQVKETQYF; J: TRBJ2-5; V: TRBV4-1; size: once; D: .
DNA: TGTGCCAGCATAGTAGGGACGAACACCGGGGAGCTGTTTTTT; CDR3: CASIVGTNTGELFF; J: TRBJ2-2; V: TRBV6-5; size: .; D: .
DNA: TGCAGCGCCACTGGGATCGATGGCTACACCTTC; CDR3: CSATGIDGYTF; J: TRBJ1-2; V: TRBV29-1; size: .; D: .